The present entry profiles one T cell receptor (beta chain) with its context. Its cognate antigen is unknown. This entry is derived from a study of cytomegalovirus exposure and HLA in healthy donors. Study-level points and caveats: The only immune exposure information that was available was CMV serostatus.

Germline assignment: CDR1 SGHNT and CDR2 YYREEE (reference sequence). The CDR3 extends over 14 amino acids. V lost 0 bases, J lost 3 bases, and 7 bases lay in between. Vbeta (60) and Jbeta (13) primers were used in the PCR. The protocol was immunoSEQ multiplex PCR, while the TCRdb copy is restricted to in-frame clones and leaves out a portion. The table shows around 200,000 clones, with about three quarters occurring only once. Sequencing was performed on PBMCs. V gene TRBV5-4 combines with J gene TRBJ2-1; D is possibly TRBD1 (5 bases). The TCR was taken from a woman in her sixties in good health and CMV-seropositive. The CDR3 protein is CASSLGTSYNEQFF. Here the CDR3 DNA reads TGTGCCAGCAGCTTGGGGACAAGCTACAATGAGCAGTTCTTC.